The entry that follows covers one TCR beta chain sequence. The table lists this clone with a count of one. The antigen it recognizes is unknown. No base quality values were provided; no much bigger clone lies one nucleotide off. The CDR3, cysteine through phenylalanine, is 14 amino acids long. This entry keeps only the CDR3 DNA: 42 bases, framed from base 1. V has 7 bases trimmed and J has 8 bases trimmed; junction bases matching no gene number 14. As encoded in the germline V gene, CDR1 is SGHRS while CDR2 is YFSETQ. This record comes from a study of blood T cell repertoires in COVID-19 (dated by TCRdb to the early 2020s). Background on the whole study: Collaborator samples came from the United States, Italy and Spain and covered acute and convalescent phases of COVID-19. A de-identified subject ID, COVID-19 status, age in years and sex were almost always included in the sample metadata. The dataset comprised deeply sampled blood TCRbeta repertoires from subjects exposed to, actively infected with, or recovered from COVID-19. The samples were drawn from two sources: the first 160 participants of the ongoing ImmuneRACE study, and over 950 subjects contributed by 6 global collaborators. The prospective study material was composed of cDNA or gDNA derived from T cells, B-cell-depleted T cells, or PBMCs. A freely available public database, intended as a resource for researchers studying the immune response to SARS-CoV-2, is where the repertoires were released. Where available, HLA class I and class II types were taken from metadata supplied by the sample provider and were not determined by assay-based typing. Points the paper makes about the study in general: The amount of clinical and demographic metadata varied by source and participant and was provided uncurated.

Another Seattle source contributed samples from volunteer blood donors who had recovered from COVID-19. Each collaborating institution followed its own protocols to collect whole blood in K2EDTA tubes. For TCRbeta analysis, collaborators shipped samples as frozen whole blood, isolated PBMCs, or DNA extracted from either of those sample types. TCRbeta CDR3 regions were amplified from genomic DNA by means of the immunoSEQ Assay, a bias-controlled multiplex PCR. On the authors' methods: Within the assay, amplification of reference gene primers was used to estimate how many nucleated cells each sample contained. Sequence reads were collapsed and filtered to measure the absolute abundance of every unique TCRbeta CDR3 rearrangement. For each sample, productive Simpson clonality was calculated by taking the square root of Simpson's diversity index across productive rearrangements. Imported from immuneACCESS, the table was reduced by TCRdb to in-frame sequences with V and J called. These copies leave out some clones; in studies compared against another copy, an unresolved V gene accounts for under half, and the cause of the remainder is not known. That table furnishes V, J and clone size, whereas the DNA furnished D and trimming. The sample records approximately 260,000 clones, 70% to 90% of which are singletons. The ten largest clones add up to about 4.5% of the sample.

The sample consisted of peripheral blood. The sequence is built from TRBV5-1 and TRBJ1-2; 7 bases in the middle match TRBD1. This sequence was found in a man in his sixties who had recovered from COVID-19. The base sequence is TGCGCCAGCCGCCCGACAGGGTCCGGGGAAGGCTACACCTTC. Translation gives CASRPTGSGEGYTF.